The clone carrying this T cell receptor beta chain was picked up one time. The sample originates from a study of cytomegalovirus exposure and HLA in healthy donors. Germline values: CDR1 ENHRY, CDR2 SYGVKD. With 2 bases clipped from V and 4 bases from J, the junction kept 10 bases outside the gene matches. The CDR3 contains 16 residues. The table came from immunoSEQ multiplex PCR; TCRdb's copy has only in-frame clones and leaves some out. Of 100,000 to 150,000 clones in the sample, just under 90% are singletons; the top ten hold around 3.3%. This chain links TRBV10-3 with TRBJ1-1, with TRBD1 matching 7 bases. The origin of this receptor is a man aged 25 to 40 in good health and CMV-seronegative. Input material: PBMCs. CDR3 DNA: TGTGCCATCAGTGAGGGGTCAGGGGGTCGGGGCACTGAAGCTTTCTTT. This translates into CAISEGSGGRGTEAFF.